What follows are 22 T cell receptor beta chains derived from one specimen sequenced in a study of cytomegalovirus exposure and HLA in healthy donors. In the PCR, 60 Vbeta and 13 Jbeta primers were used. This table comes from immunoSEQ multiplex PCR, and its TCRdb copy is limited to in-frame clones, with some not included. The table includes roughly 180,000 clones, 80% to 85% detected once. Sequencing used PBMCs. The receptor source for this set is a boy between 2 and 15 years old in good health and CMV-seronegative.

The chain couples TRBV9 to TRBJ1-3; D is ambiguous. V was shortened by 0 bases and J by 2 bases, with 3 bases between the two germline ends. Germline CDR1 reads SGDLS; CDR2 reads YYNGEE. The CDR3 consists of 13 residues. CDR3 DNA sequence: TGTGCCAGCAGCGTAGCTCCTGGAAACACCATATATTTT. Amino acids: CASSVAPGNTIYF.

This rearrangement joins TRBV27 to TRBJ2-5; D is ambiguous. Germline-derived CDR1 and CDR2 are MNHEY and SMNVEV (reference sequence). V was pared by 2 bases and J by 3 bases, with 10 bases between. This CDR3 is built from 14 residues. The CDR3 spells CASSLTGLKETQYF. The CDR3 DNA is TGTGCCAGCAGTTTAACCGGTTTAAAAGAGACCCAGTACTTC.

The chain is built from TRBV19 and TRBJ1-4, with 9 positions matching TRBD1. Trimming cost V 7 bases and J 7 bases; bases outside gene matches: 10. This CDR3 comprises 15 residues. The germline CDR1 and CDR2 sequences are LNHDA and SQIVND (reference sequence). The CDR3: CASTPTGGAGEKLFF. The CDR3 DNA sequence: TGTGCCAGTACCCCAACAGGGGGCGCGGGTGAAAAACTGTTTTTT.

V gene TRBV5-1 combines with J gene TRBJ2-5, with D tentatively TRBD1 (6 bases). The CDR3 sequence is 13 residues long. Germline V CDR1 and CDR2: SGHRS, YFSETQ. V shed 6 bases and J shed 4 bases, with 13 bases lying between them. This CDR3 is CASIPTGRETQYF. In DNA form, the CDR3 reads TGCGCCAGCATTCCGACAGGAAGAGAGACCCAGTACTTC.

The chain couples TRBV9 to TRBJ2-2; D gene uncertain. With 2 bases removed from V and 3 bases from J, the gap between germline ends came to 8 bases. CDR1 is SGDLS, CDR2 YYNGEE, per germline. CDR3 length: 14 residues. The CDR3 DNA reads as TGTGCCAGCAGCGTCAGTCCATACACCGGGGAGCTGTTTTTT. Protein sequence: CASSVSPYTGELFF.

This rearrangement joins TRBV6-5 to TRBJ1-2, with TRBD1 matching 9 bases. Trimming took 5 bases from V and 4 from J; bases not matched to a gene: 2. The CDR3 loop spans 13 amino acids. CDR1 is MNHEY, CDR2 SVGAGI, per germline. CDR3 sequence: CASSDRGVYGYTF. Here the CDR3 DNA reads TGTGCCAGCAGTGACAGGGGGGTCTATGGCTACACCTTC.

The chain employs TRBV5-8 and TRBJ2-5; tentative D call: TRBD2 (6 bases). The V end lost 0 bases, the J end lost 5 bases, and 8 bases lay between the germline ends. This CDR3 comprises 13 residues. From germline, CDR1 is SGHTS and CDR2 YDEGEE. This CDR3 reads CASSLGGGETQYF. The DNA of the CDR3 is TGTGCCAGCAGCTTGGGAGGAGGGGAGACCCAGTACTTC.

This clone was picked up one time. The chain employs TRBV5-1 and TRBJ1-4, with no clear D. The V gene's germline CDR1 is SGHRS and CDR2 YFSETQ. The CDR3 totals 16 residues. Trimming took 0 bases from V and 0 from J, leaving 9 bases between them. In DNA form, the CDR3 reads TGCGCCAGCAGCTTGGGAACAGACGCAACTAATGAAAAACTGTTTTTT. Its translation is CASSLGTDATNEKLFF. Full variable domain (rest looked up from reference TRBV5-1 and TRBJ1-4): KAGVTQTPRYLIKTRGQQVTLSCSPISGHRSVSWYQQTPGQGLQFLFEYFSETQRNKGNFPGRFSGRQFSNSRSEMNVSTLELGDSALYLCASSLGTDATNEKLFFGSGTQLSVL.

The V call is TRBV30, the J call TRBJ1-2, with 7 nucleotides matching TRBD1. The CDR3 contains 16 residues. Germline CDR1 reads GTSNPN; CDR2 reads SVGIG (reference sequence). With 1 base clipped from V and 2 bases from J, the junction kept 10 bases outside the gene matches. The CDR3 loop reads CAWSESDRVMNYGYTF. The CDR3, as DNA: TGTGCCTGGAGTGAATCCGACAGGGTAATGAACTATGGCTACACCTTC.

This clone was detected only a few times. The chain carries TRBV30 and TRBJ1-1; 8 bases are a match to TRBD1. CDR1 GTSNPN and CDR2 SVGIG come from the germline V gene (reference sequence). The CDR3 totals 14 residues. Trimming cost V 0 bases and J 1 base; bases outside gene matches: 1. CDR3 protein: CAWSVGQGNTEAFF. CDR3 coding DNA: TGTGCCTGGAGTGTTGGACAGGGGAACACTGAAGCTTTCTTT.

The chain recombines TRBV19 with TRBJ1-2, with 9 bases aligning to TRBD1. The CDR3 runs to 15 residues. After removal of 5 bases from V and 6 bases from J, the junction contained 10 bases not matched to a gene. Germline V lookup: CDR1 LNHDA, CDR2 SQIVND (reference sequence). The CDR3 here is CASSRRTGAFNGYTF. The CDR3 bases are TGTGCCAGTAGTCGACGGACAGGGGCGTTCAATGGCTACACCTTC.

This chain uses TRBV7-6 with TRBJ1-3; D not resolved. The CDR3 extends over 14 amino acids. Trimming stripped 5 bases from V and 3 bases from J, with 11 bases between. The germline V gene has CDR1 SGHVS and CDR2 FNYEAQ. The CDR3 here is CASSPRGNGNTIYF. In DNA form, the CDR3 reads TGTGCCAGCAGCCCGCGGGGAAATGGAAACACCATATATTTT.

The J gene is TRBJ1-5, the V gene TRBV19; TRBD1 matches at 8 bases. V dropped 5 bases and J dropped 2; count of bases not matched to a gene: 8. Germline loops: CDR1 LNHDA, CDR2 SQIVND (reference sequence). This CDR3 contains 16 residues. Here the CDR3 reads CASSSGQGLRNQPQHF. CDR3 in DNA: TGTGCCAGTAGTTCAGGACAGGGCCTTCGCAATCAGCCCCAGCATTTT.

This chain connects TRBV7-9 to TRBJ2-2, with D maybe TRBD2 (6 bases). V lost 8 bases to trimming and J lost 3 bases, with 16 bases between them. The CDR3 has 15 amino acids. The germline V gene has CDR1 SEHNR and CDR2 FQNEAQ (reference sequence). The CDR3 coding sequence is TGTGCCAGCGTCCCTAGGACTACTTACACCGGGGAGCTGTTTTTT. This translates into CASVPRTTYTGELFF.

The sample holds one count of this clone. The CDR3 ends on some other residue instead of the conserved phenylalanine or tryptophan, so this is likely a read error. V usage is TRBV27 and J usage is TRBJ2-2; D possibly corresponds to TRBD2 (5 bases). CDR3 length equals 14 residues. V was trimmed by 8 bases and J by 1 base, leaving 11 bases between them. In germline, CDR1 is MNHEY, CDR2 SMNVEV (reference sequence). CDR3 DNA: TGTGCCAGCGGACGGGCGGGGAACACCGGGGAGCTGTTTTCT. Encoded protein: CASGRAGNTGELFS.

This chain joins TRBV4-1 and TRBJ2-3, with TRBD2 matching 7 bases. Trimming cost V 0 bases and J 11 bases; bases outside gene matches: 11. Germline CDR1 reads MGHRA; CDR2 reads YSYEKL. The CDR3 is 15 residues long. CDR3 in DNA: TGCGCCAGCAGCCAAGATGGTCGCGGGGGTAAGGTGCAGTATTTT. Translation: CASSQDGRGGKVQYF.

The chain joins TRBV19 to TRBJ2-7, with no clear D. Germline assignment: CDR1 LNHDA and CDR2 SQIVND (reference sequence). The V end lost 3 bases, the J end lost 3 bases, and 9 bases lay between the germline ends. The CDR3 length is 13 residues. CDR3 loop: CASSILLNYEQYV. DNA of the CDR3: TGTGCCAGTAGTATCCTACTCAACTACGAGCAGTACGTC.

CDR3 in amino acids: CASSLSVLAGVETQYF. The CDR3 DNA reads as TGTGCCAGCAGTTTATCGGTTTTAGCGGGGGTTGAGACCCAGTACTTC. The chain recombines TRBV27 with TRBJ2-5, with TRBD2 matching over 9 bases. This CDR3 region has 16 residues. Germline CDR1 reads MNHEY; CDR2 reads SMNVEV (reference sequence). The J segment lost 5 bases and the V segment lost 0 bases, leaving 7 bases of the junction unmatched.

The chain links TRBV11-2 to TRBJ1-1, with D hard to call. The CDR3 consists of 13 residues. Trimming took 6 bases from V and 4 from J, leaving 12 bases between them. Germline V gene sequence: CDR1 SGHAT, CDR2 FQNNGV. The CDR3 DNA is TGTGCCAGCAGTCCCCGGGTTCCCACTGAAGCTTTCTTT. Protein product: CASSPRVPTEAFF.

The chain recombines TRBV19 with TRBJ2-7; 7 bases align to TRBD2. In germline, CDR1 is LNHDA, CDR2 SQIVND (reference sequence). CDR3 length equals 14 residues. V lost 6 bases, J lost 3 bases, and 8 bases stayed unmatched. The CDR3 DNA is TGTGCCAGTAGCCCGGGACTAAGCGGCTACGAGCAGTACTTC. It specifies CASSPGLSGYEQYF.

Note on this clone: One end of the junction fails to match germline, which may point to a read error. In the same sample, other DNA sequences code for this CDR3. The J gene is TRBJ2-1, the V gene TRBV29-1; possibly TRBD2 for D (5 bases). This CDR3 has 11 residues. Per germline, CDR1 SQVTM and CDR2 ANQGSEA. CDR3 in DNA: TGTAGCGTTGAGTCGCGCAATGAGCAGTTCTTC. Translating it yields CSVESRNEQFF.

This chain connects TRBV7-9 to TRBJ1-1; 7 nucleotides agree with TRBD1. The germline CDR1 and CDR2 sequences are SEHNR and FQNEAQ (reference sequence). The CDR3 loop spans 15 amino acids. Unmatched junction bases numbered 6, after V lost 0 bases and J lost 5 bases. CDR3 sequence: CASSLASTGRTEAFF. CDR3 coding DNA: TGTGCCAGCAGCTTAGCGTCGACAGGGAGGACTGAAGCTTTCTTT.